The rows below give T cell receptor beta chains drawn from one sample of a study of T cells after yellow fever vaccination. Via MiXCR, TCRdb re-called the 5' RACE reads, giving one row per CDR3 protein. The repertoire holds 100,000 to 150,000 distinct CDR3 sequences, with roughly 9% as singletons. Sequencing used CD8+ T cells sorted from PBMCs, obtained on the day of the yellow fever booster vaccination. These receptors were obtained from a man between 18 and 35 years old who received the YFV17D yellow fever vaccine. CDR3s include the opening cysteine and the closing phenylalanine or tryptophan. The D gene is left open where the match is weak. The size entry is marked missing in some rows and otherwise reads once, few, many or a size class.

J gene | V gene | D gene | clone size | CDR3 DNA | CDR3 protein
TRBJ1-6 | TRBV15 | NA | NA | TGTGCCACCAGCAGGGGACGGGACGGCGATTCACCCCTCCACTTT | CATSRGRDGDSPLHF
TRBJ2-4 | TRBV5-1 | NA | few | TGCGCCAGCAGCTTGGATTTATCGGGGAAGGAAACCAAAAACATTCAGTACTTC | CASSLDLSGKETKNIQYF
TRBJ2-7 | TRBV23-1 | NA | NA | TGCGCCAGCAGTCATCCGGAGGCCTACGAGCAGTACTTC | CASSHPEAYEQYF
TRBJ2-5 | TRBV7-9 | NA | few | TGTGCCAGCAGCCCGACAGGGAGGCACGAGACCCAGTACTTC | CASSPTGRHETQYF
TRBJ1-2 | TRBV5-1 | NA | NA | TGCGCCAGCAGCCGTCCGGGTCCCAACTATGGCTACACCTTC | CASSRPGPNYGYTF
TRBJ2-1 | TRBV6-5 | TRBD2 | NA | TGTGCCAGCAGTTACGGGGGGGGGACTTACAATGAGCAGTTCTTC | CASSYGGGTYNEQFF
TRBJ1-1 | TRBV9 | TRBD1 | many | TGTGCCAGCAGCGTCGACAGGGGAGTCCTAAGCTCGAACACTGAAGCTTTCTTT | CASSVDRGVLSSNTEAFF
TRBJ2-2 | TRBV4-1 | NA | few | TGCGCCAGCAGCCATTTGGGGCTCAGGGGTAAAAAGGGCACCGGGGAGCTGTTTTTT | CASSHLGLRGKKGTGELFF
TRBJ2-1 | TRBV24-1 | TRBD2 | NA | TGTGCCACCAGTGACCCTACTAGCGGGGGAGATGAGCAGTTCTTC | CATSDPTSGGDEQFF
TRBJ2-3 | TRBV9 | TRBD1 | few | TGTGCCAGCAGCGGGGGACAGGGAAGCTCAGATACGCAGTATTTT | CASSGGQGSSDTQYF
TRBJ1-2 | TRBV4-3 | TRBD1 | NA | TGCGCCAGCAGCCAAGGGACAGGATTATATGGCTACACCTTC | CASSQGTGLYGYTF
TRBJ1-2 | TRBV29-1 | TRBD1 | many | TGCAGCGTTCCGGACAGGCAAACCTATGGCTACACCTTC | CSVPDRQTYGYTF
TRBJ2-7 | TRBV5-1 | NA | few | TGCGCCAGCAGCTTGGCCAGCGGAACAGGGCGCTACGAGCAGTACTTC | CASSLASGTGRYEQYF
TRBJ2-5 | TRBV12-3/TRBV12-4 | TRBD2 | few | TGTGCCAGCAGTCTAAGTCCCGGGACTAGCGGGGGGGCGGAGACCCAGTACTTC | CASSLSPGTSGGAETQYF
TRBJ2-7 | TRBV9 | TRBD2 | NA | TGTGCCAGCAGCAGAATAGCGGGGGGGCCTTTGTACGAGCAGTACTTC | CASSRIAGGPLYEQYF
TRBJ2-2 | TRBV12-5 | NA | few | TGTGCTAGTGGCGGACCAGGACTGTTTTTT | CASGGPGLFF
TRBJ1-1 | TRBV19 | NA | few | TGTGCCAGTAGCCGGACAGCCTACGGGGAAGCTTTCTTT | CASSRTAYGEAFF
TRBJ1-1 | TRBV4-1 | NA | few | TGCGCCAGCAGCCAAGTCGGGATGAACACTGAAGCTTTCTTT | CASSQVGMNTEAFF
TRBJ1-1 | TRBV19 | NA | NA | TGTGCCAGTTTGAGAAGGGGGGGCGCTGAAGCTTTCTTT | CASLRRGGAEAFF
TRBJ2-4 | TRBV19 | NA | few | TGTGCCAGTAGGTTCGGGGGAGCCAAAAACATTCAGTACTTC | CASRFGGAKNIQYF
TRBJ2-3 | TRBV12-3/TRBV12-4 | TRBD1 | many | TGTGCCAGCAGTTTAAACAGGGGTGAAGCGGATACGCAGTATTTT | CASSLNRGEADTQYF
TRBJ2-3 | TRBV20-1 | TRBD2 | NA | TGCAGTGCTAGGGAACCAGGACTAGCGGGCGGTCCAGATACGCAGTATTTT | CSAREPGLAGGPDTQYF